Below, 22 T cell receptor beta chains from the same sample are listed, as sequenced in a study of blood T cell repertoires in COVID-19. Data came from immunoSEQ multiplex PCR; TCRdb stores just in-frame clones and leaves some out. This table holds 230,000 or so clones, around 90% found once. The sequenced sample consisted of PBMCs or T cells enriched from blood (not recorded which). The receptors come from a woman in her twenties or thirties who had recovered from COVID-19.

The chain is built from TRBV12-5 and TRBJ1-1; D possibly corresponds to TRBD1 (5 bases). The V and J ends lost 3 bases and 0 bases respectively, with 23 bases between them. The CDR3 contains 19 residues. CDR1 is LGHNT, CDR2 FRNRAP, per germline. CDR3 in DNA: TGTGCTAGTGGTTTCCGTCTATGGGGGGAGCCACATCTGAACACTGAAGCTTTCTTT. This sequence encodes CASGFRLWGEPHLNTEAFF.

The V and J genes are TRBV6-2 or TRBV6-3 and TRBJ1-2, with 9 bases identical to TRBD1. The CDR3 has 13 residues. The junction had 4 bases not matched to a gene; V was cut back by 5 bases and J by 6 bases. The germline V gene encodes CDR1 MNHEY and CDR2 SVGEGT. The CDR3 here is CASSDRGVHGYTF. In DNA form, the CDR3 reads TGTGCCAGCAGTGACAGGGGGGTCCATGGCTACACCTTC.

This chain connects TRBV29-1 to TRBJ1-1; 8 bases map to TRBD1. The CDR3 is 13 residues long. In germline, CDR1 is SQVTM, CDR2 ANQGSEA. V was clipped by 7 bases and J by 2 bases; unmatched bases: 6. The DNA for the CDR3 is TGCAGCGGAACACAGGGGGGAAACACTGAAGCTTTCTTT. Translating it yields CSGTQGGNTEAFF. The whole variable domain, filled in from reference TRBV29-1 and TRBJ1-1, reads SAVISQKPSRDICQRGTSLTIQCQVDSQVTMMFWYRQQPGQSLTLIATANQGSEATYESGFVIDKFPISRPNLTFSTLTVSNMSPEDSSIYLCSGTQGGNTEAFFGQGTRLTVV.

On this clone itself: This sample also contains other DNA sequences that code for the same CDR3. V and J are TRBV19 and TRBJ2-5; D is perhaps TRBD2 (5 bases). V was cut by 4 bases and J by 2 bases, with 8 bases left in between. The CDR3 length is 13 residues. Germline V lookup: CDR1 LNHDA, CDR2 SQIVND (reference sequence). This CDR3 is CASSTGSQETQYF. In nucleotides, the CDR3 is TGTGCCAGTAGTACGGGATCTCAAGAGACCCAGTACTTC.

This clone was seen a single time. The chain joins TRBV6-6 to TRBJ1-5, with D hard to call. Germline loops: CDR1 MNHNY, CDR2 SVGAGI (reference sequence). This CDR3 has 14 residues. With 3 bases removed from V and 5 bases from J, the gap between germline ends came to 11 bases. The CDR3 sequence: CASSYFRGDQPQHF. For the CDR3, the DNA is TGTGCCAGCAGTTATTTTCGGGGAGATCAGCCCCAGCATTTT.

This sequence joins TRBV7-3 and TRBJ1-1; a possible D gene is TRBD1 (5 bases). V gave up 0 bases and J gave up 3 bases, with 5 bases separating them. Germline CDR1 SGHTA, CDR2 FQGTGA. CDR3 size: 13 residues. The CDR3 region is CASSLTGDTEAFF. DNA for the CDR3: TGTGCCAGCAGCTTAACAGGGGACACTGAAGCTTTCTTT.

The chain has TRBV19 and TRBJ1-5; 8 nucleotides align to TRBD1. Trimming took 6 bases from V and 7 from J; bases not matched to a gene: 11. Germline V CDR1 and CDR2: LNHDA, SQIVND (reference sequence). The CDR3 contains 15 residues. The CDR3 bases are TGTGCCAGTAGAGGCGACAGGGGAAACAGACAGCCCCAGCATTTT. Its translation is CASRGDRGNRQPQHF. The whole variable domain, remainder taken from reference TRBV19 and TRBJ1-5, is DGGITQSPKYLFRKEGQNVTLSCEQNLNHDAMYWYRQDPGQGLRLIYYSQIVNDFQKGDIAEGYSVSREKKESFPLTVTSAQKNPTAFYLCASRGDRGNRQPQHFGDGTRLSIL.

This rearrangement joins TRBV7-8 to TRBJ2-1; perhaps TRBD2 as D (6 bases). Per germline, CDR1 SGHVS and CDR2 FQNEAQ. V dropped 4 bases and J dropped 2 bases, with 12 bases sitting between them. There are 15 residues in the CDR3. This chain's CDR3 is CASSSSAQAYNEQFF. The CDR3 DNA reads as TGTGCCAGCAGCTCTAGCGCCCAGGCCTACAATGAGCAGTTCTTC.

The rearrangement links TRBV5-4 to TRBJ2-3; TRBD1 matches at 9 bases. The CDR3 consists of 15 residues. CDR1 SGHNT and CDR2 YYREEE come from the germline V gene (reference sequence). The V gene end was trimmed by 5 bases and the J gene end by 4 bases; junction bases not matched to a gene: 8. In nucleotides, the CDR3 is TGTGCCAGCAGTGGTACAGGGGGCCGCGCAGATACGCAGTATTTT. Translation gives CASSGTGGRADTQYF.

This clone was counted a few times. CDR3 DNA: TGCGCCAGCAGCCAATCTTCCGGGAGAGACACTGAAGCTTTCTTT. Residues: CASSQSSGRDTEAFF. The rearrangement links TRBV4-1 to TRBJ1-1; D is uncertain. This CDR3 has 15 residues. CDR1 MGHRA and CDR2 YSYEKL come from the germline V gene. Trimming cost V 2 bases and J 3 bases, with 13 bases left between them.

The V gene is TRBV12-5, the J gene TRBJ1-1; the match to TRBD1 covers 9 bases. Unmatched junction bases numbered 3, after V lost 7 bases and J lost 0 bases. There are 14 residues in the CDR3. The germline V gene encodes CDR1 LGHNT and CDR2 FRNRAP. The CDR3 spells CASARDRVNTEAFF. The CDR3 DNA reads as TGTGCTAGTGCCCGGGACAGGGTGAACACTGAAGCTTTCTTT.

The genes are TRBV10-3 and TRBJ1-5; TRBD1 aligns across 7 bases. V shed 2 bases and J 1 base; nucleotides not matched to a gene: 2. CDR3 length: 15 amino acids. The germline V gene has CDR1 ENHRY and CDR2 SYGVKD. The CDR3 protein is CAISETGESNQPQHF. The CDR3 DNA sequence: TGTGCCATCAGTGAGACAGGGGAGAGCAATCAGCCCCAGCATTTT.

This chain joins TRBV18 and TRBJ1-4; 7 bases map to TRBD1. CDR1 is KGHSH, CDR2 LQKENI, per germline. Trimming cost V 2 bases and J 7 bases; bases outside gene matches: 7. This CDR3 is 15 amino acids long. The CDR3 region is CASSPARGLSEKLFF. As DNA, the CDR3 is TGTGCCAGCTCACCAGCGAGGGGGCTTTCTGAAAAACTGTTTTTT. Complete variable domain (other parts from reference TRBV18 and TRBJ1-4): NAGVMQNPRHLVRRRGQEARLRCSPMKGHSHVYWYRQLPEEGLKFMVYLQKENIIDESGMPKERFSAEFPKEGPSILRIQQVVRGDSAAYFCASSPARGLSEKLFFGSGTQLSVL.

The J gene is TRBJ1-1, the V gene TRBV5-1; D perhaps matches TRBD1 (5 bases). The germline CDR1 and CDR2 sequences are SGHRS and YFSETQ. Between the trimmed V and J ends, which lost 2 bases and 7 bases, there was a span of 12 bases. This CDR3 is built from 13 residues. CDR3 nucleotides: TGCGCCAGCAGCTTTAGTGGGGCGGATGAAGCTTTCTTT. Translating gives CASSFSGADEAFF.

The J gene is TRBJ1-4, the V gene TRBV9; D may be TRBD1 (5 bases). V lost 0 bases, J lost 8 bases, and 14 bases lay in between. The germline V gene has CDR1 SGDLS and CDR2 YYNGEE. The CDR3 covers 15 residues. Here the CDR3 DNA reads TGTGCCAGCAGCGTAGCCACAGGAGTTGGAGAAAAACTGTTTTTT. This translates into CASSVATGVGEKLFF.

This clone was observed a handful of times. The chain combines TRBV6-2 or TRBV6-3 with TRBJ2-7, with a weak D call TRBD1 (6 bases). The V end was cut by 0 bases, the J end by 5 bases, with 8 bases between. Germline V gives CDR1 MNHEY, CDR2 SVGEGT. This CDR3 has 13 amino acids. CDR3 protein: CASSYSQGNEQYF. The DNA for the CDR3 is TGTGCCAGCAGTTACTCACAGGGTAACGAGCAGTACTTC.

This chain connects TRBV18 to TRBJ2-1, with 11 bases aligning to TRBD2. In germline, CDR1 is KGHSH, CDR2 LQKENI. This CDR3 contains 17 residues. V dropped 1 base and J dropped 4; count of bases not matched to a gene: 6. CDR3 nucleotide sequence: TGTGCCAGCTCACCACGGCCTAGCGGGGGGCATTACAATGAGCAGTTCTTC. It translates to CASSPRPSGGHYNEQFF.

In this sample, this clone turned up once. The chain has TRBV5-5 and TRBJ1-2, with D perhaps TRBD1 (6 bases). The CDR3 runs 15 residues. V was trimmed by 2 bases and J by 0 bases, leaving 11 bases between them. CDR1 and CDR2 from the germline V gene are SGHKS and YYEKEE (reference sequence). DNA of the CDR3: TGTGCCAGCAGCTTTGGACAGTATCCTAACTATGGCTACACCTTC. Translation gives CASSFGQYPNYGYTF.

This clone was observed a handful of times. The V gene is TRBV5-1, the J gene TRBJ1-1; a weak D match, TRBD1 (6 bases). Trimming shortened V by 2 bases and J by 7 bases, and 24 bases separated the two germline ends. CDR1 SGHRS and CDR2 YFSETQ come from the germline V gene. This CDR3 contains 17 residues. The CDR3 spells CASSFSGDIWVQGEAFF. The CDR3 nucleotides are TGCGCCAGCAGCTTCTCCGGGGACATTTGGGTCCAGGGTGAAGCTTTCTTT. Full variable domain (outside the CDR3, taken from reference TRBV5-1 and TRBJ1-1): KAGVTQTPRYLIKTRGQQVTLSCSPISGHRSVSWYQQTPGQGLQFLFEYFSETQRNKGNFPGRFSGRQFSNSRSEMNVSTLELGDSALYLCASSFSGDIWVQGEAFFGQGTRLTVV.

The gene calls are TRBV7-9 and TRBJ1-6, with 9 bases that match TRBD1. Germline CDR1 and CDR2: SEHNR and FQNEAQ (reference sequence). V shed 2 bases and J 10 bases; nucleotides not matched to a gene: 6. This CDR3 has 15 residues. DNA for the CDR3: TGTGCCAGCAGCTTACTTACAGGGGGCCGGTCACCCCTCCACTTT. This translates into CASSLLTGGRSPLHF.

The chain has TRBV2 and TRBJ2-7; 8 nucleotides match TRBD1. V lost 8 bases to trimming and J lost 6 bases; unmatched junction nucleotides: 6. Germline assignment: CDR1 SNHLY and CDR2 FYNNEI. The CDR3 totals 12 residues. The CDR3 region is CASWTGIGEQYF. CDR3 sequence (DNA): TGTGCCAGCTGGACAGGGATAGGCGAGCAGTACTTC.

The J gene is TRBJ2-5, the V gene TRBV5-1; TRBD2 matches 10 bases. The CDR3 contains 17 residues. The J segment lost 5 bases and the V segment lost 0 bases, leaving 10 bases of the junction unmatched. CDR1 is SGHRS and CDR2 is YFSETQ in the germline V gene. The chain's CDR3 is CASSLGASGGGFETQYF. CDR3 in DNA: TGCGCCAGCAGCTTGGGCGCTAGCGGGGGCGGTTTTGAGACCCAGTACTTC. The full variable domain, its missing parts supplied by reference TRBV5-1 and TRBJ2-5, is KAGVTQTPRYLIKTRGQQVTLSCSPISGHRSVSWYQQTPGQGLQFLFEYFSETQRNKGNFPGRFSGRQFSNSRSEMNVSTLELGDSALYLCASSLGASGGGFETQYFGPGTRLLVL.